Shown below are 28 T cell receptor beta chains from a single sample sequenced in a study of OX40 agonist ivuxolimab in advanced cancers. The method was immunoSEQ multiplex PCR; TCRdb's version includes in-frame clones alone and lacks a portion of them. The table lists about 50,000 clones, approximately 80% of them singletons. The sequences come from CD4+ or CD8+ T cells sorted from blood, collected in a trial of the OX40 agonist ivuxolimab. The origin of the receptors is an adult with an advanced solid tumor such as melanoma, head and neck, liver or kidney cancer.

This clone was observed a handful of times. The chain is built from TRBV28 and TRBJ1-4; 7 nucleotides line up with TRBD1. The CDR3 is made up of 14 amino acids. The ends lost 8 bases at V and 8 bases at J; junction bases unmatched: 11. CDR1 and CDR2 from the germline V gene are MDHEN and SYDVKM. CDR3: CASYLTGRREKLFF. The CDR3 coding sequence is TGTGCCAGCTACCTGACAGGGCGGCGGGAAAAACTGTTTTTT. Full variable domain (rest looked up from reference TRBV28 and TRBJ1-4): DVKVTQSSRYLVKRTGEKVFLECVQDMDHENMFWYRQDPGLGLRLIYFSYDVKMKEKGDIPEGYSVSREKKERFSLILESASTNQTSMYLCASYLTGRREKLFFGSGTQLSVL.

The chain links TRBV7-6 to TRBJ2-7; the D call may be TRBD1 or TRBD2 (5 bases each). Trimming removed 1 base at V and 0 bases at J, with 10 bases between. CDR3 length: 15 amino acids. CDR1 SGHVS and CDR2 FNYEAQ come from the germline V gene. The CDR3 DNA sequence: TGTGCCAGCAGCTTAGTTGGGACGGTCTCCTACGAGCAGTACTTC. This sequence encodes CASSLVGTVSYEQYF.

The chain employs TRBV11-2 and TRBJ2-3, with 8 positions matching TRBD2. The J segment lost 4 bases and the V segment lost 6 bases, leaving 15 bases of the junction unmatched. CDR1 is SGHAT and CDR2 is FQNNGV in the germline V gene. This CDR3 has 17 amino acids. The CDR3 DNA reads TGTGCCAGCAGAAAAGAATGGCGGAGCGGGAGTGCAGATACGCAGTATTTT. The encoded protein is CASRKEWRSGSADTQYF.

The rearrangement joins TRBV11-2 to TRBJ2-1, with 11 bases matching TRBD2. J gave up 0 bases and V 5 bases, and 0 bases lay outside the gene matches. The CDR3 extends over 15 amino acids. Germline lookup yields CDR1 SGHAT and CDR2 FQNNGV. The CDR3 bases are TGTGCCAGCAGCCTAGCGGGGGGCTCCTACAATGAGCAGTTCTTC. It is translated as CASSLAGGSYNEQFF.

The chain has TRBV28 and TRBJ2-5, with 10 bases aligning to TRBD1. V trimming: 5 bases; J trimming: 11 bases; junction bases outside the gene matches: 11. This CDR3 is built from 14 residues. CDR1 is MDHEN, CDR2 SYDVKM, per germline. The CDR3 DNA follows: TGTGCCAGCAGTGTCGACAGGGGGCTTAGAACACAGTACTTC. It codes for CASSVDRGLRTQYF.

The CDR3 is CASSLAGRDSPLHF. The CDR3 nucleotides are TGCGCCAGCAGCTTGGCGGGGAGAGATTCACCCCTCCACTTT. The J gene is TRBJ1-6, the V gene TRBV5-1, with D hard to call. V lost 0 bases and J 8 bases, leaving 9 bases between the germline ends. The germline V gene has CDR1 SGHRS and CDR2 YFSETQ. The CDR3 sequence is 14 residues long. Combining the CDR3 with reference TRBV5-1 and TRBJ1-6 gives the whole variable domain KAGVTQTPRYLIKTRGQQVTLSCSPISGHRSVSWYQQTPGQGLQFLFEYFSETQRNKGNFPGRFSGRQFSNSRSEMNVSTLELGDSALYLCASSLAGRDSPLHFGNGTRLTVT.

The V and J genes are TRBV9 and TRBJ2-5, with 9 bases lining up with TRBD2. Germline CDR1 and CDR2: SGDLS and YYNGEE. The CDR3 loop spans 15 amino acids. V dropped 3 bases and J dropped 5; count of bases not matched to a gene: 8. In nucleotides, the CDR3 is TGTGCCAGCAGCGGCGAGCGGGGGGAAGCGGAGACCCAGTACTTC. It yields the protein CASSGERGEAETQYF.

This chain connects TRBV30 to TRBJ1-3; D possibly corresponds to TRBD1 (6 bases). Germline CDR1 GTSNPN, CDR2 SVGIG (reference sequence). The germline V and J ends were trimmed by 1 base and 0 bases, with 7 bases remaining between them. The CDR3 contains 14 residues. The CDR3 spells CAWSGTVSGNTIYF. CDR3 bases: TGTGCCTGGAGTGGGACAGTCTCTGGAAACACCATATATTTT. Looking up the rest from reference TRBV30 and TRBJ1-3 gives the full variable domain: SQTIHQWPATLVQPVGSPLSLECTVEGTSNPNLYWYRQAAGRGLQLLFYSVGIGQISSEVPQNLSASRPQDRQFILSSKKLLLSDSGFYLCAWSGTVSGNTIYFGEGSWLTVV.

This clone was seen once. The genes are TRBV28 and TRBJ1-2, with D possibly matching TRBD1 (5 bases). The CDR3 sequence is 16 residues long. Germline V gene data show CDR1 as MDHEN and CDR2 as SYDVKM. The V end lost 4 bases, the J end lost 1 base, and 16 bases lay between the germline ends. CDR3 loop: CASSSPSTGNNYGYTF. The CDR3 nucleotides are TGTGCCAGCAGTTCCCCGTCAACAGGAAATAACTATGGCTACACCTTC.

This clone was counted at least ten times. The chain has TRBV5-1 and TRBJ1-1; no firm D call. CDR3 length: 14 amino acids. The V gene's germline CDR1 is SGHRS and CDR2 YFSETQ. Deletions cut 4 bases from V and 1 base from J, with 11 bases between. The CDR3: CASSNPPANTEAFF. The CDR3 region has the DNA TGCGCCAGCAGCAACCCTCCGGCGAACACTGAAGCTTTCTTT.

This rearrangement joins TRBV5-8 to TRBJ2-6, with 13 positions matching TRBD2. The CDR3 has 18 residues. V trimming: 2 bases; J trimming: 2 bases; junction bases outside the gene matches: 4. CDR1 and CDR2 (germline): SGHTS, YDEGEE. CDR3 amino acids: CASSFTGTSGAGANVLTF. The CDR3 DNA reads TGTGCCAGCAGCTTTACCGGGACTAGCGGGGCTGGGGCCAACGTCCTGACTTTC.

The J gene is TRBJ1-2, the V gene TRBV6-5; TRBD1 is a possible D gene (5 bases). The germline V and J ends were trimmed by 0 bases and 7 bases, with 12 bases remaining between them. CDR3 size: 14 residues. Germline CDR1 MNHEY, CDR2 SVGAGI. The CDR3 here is CASSYSQGAAGYTF. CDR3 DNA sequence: TGTGCCAGCAGTTACTCGCAGGGAGCGGCTGGCTACACCTTC.

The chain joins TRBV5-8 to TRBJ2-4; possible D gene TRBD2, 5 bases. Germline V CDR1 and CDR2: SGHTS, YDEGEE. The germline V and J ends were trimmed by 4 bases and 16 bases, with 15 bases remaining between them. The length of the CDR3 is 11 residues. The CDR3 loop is CASSLGWEYYF. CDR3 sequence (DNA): TGTGCCAGCAGCCTGGGTTGGGAGTATTACTTC.

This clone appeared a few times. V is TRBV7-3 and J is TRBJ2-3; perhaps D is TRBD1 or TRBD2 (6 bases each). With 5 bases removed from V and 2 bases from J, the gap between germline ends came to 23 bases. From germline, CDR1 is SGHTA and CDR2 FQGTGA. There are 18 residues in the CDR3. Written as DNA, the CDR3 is TGTGCCAGCAGCCCCAGCCAGAACTGGCGGGACATCACAGATACGCAGTATTTT. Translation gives CASSPSQNWRDITDTQYF.

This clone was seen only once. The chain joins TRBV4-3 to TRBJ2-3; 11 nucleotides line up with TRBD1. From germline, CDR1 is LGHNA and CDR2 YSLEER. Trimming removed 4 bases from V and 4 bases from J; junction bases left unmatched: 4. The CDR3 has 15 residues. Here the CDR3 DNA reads TGCGCCAGCAGCCCCGGGACAGGGGGAGCAGATACGCAGTATTTT. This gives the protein CASSPGTGGADTQYF.

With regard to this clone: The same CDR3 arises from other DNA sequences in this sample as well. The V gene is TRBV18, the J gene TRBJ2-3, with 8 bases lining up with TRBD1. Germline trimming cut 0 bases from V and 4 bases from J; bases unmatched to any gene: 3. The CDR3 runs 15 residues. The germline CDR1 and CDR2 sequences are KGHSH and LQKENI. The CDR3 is CASSPPGQGSDTQYF. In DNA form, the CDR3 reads TGTGCCAGCTCACCACCAGGACAGGGTTCAGATACGCAGTATTTT.

The CDR3 DNA reads TGTGCCAGCAGTTACTCAGGGATAGGTGGAACTGAAGCTTTCTTT. Translated, it gives CASSYSGIGGTEAFF. The rearrangement uses TRBV6-7 and TRBJ1-1; D is uncertain. TRBV6-7 is an ORF; its function is uncertain. V was cut by 0 bases and J by 5 bases, with 13 bases left in between. This CDR3 is 15 amino acids long.

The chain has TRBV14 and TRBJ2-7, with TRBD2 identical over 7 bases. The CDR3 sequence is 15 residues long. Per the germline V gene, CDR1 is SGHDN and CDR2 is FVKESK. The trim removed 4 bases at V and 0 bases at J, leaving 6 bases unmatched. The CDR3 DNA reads TGTGCCAGCAGCCGTCTAGCGGCTAGCTCCTACGAGCAGTACTTC. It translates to CASSRLAASSYEQYF. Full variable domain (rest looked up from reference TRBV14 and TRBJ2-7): EAGVTQFPSHSVIEKGQTVTLRCDPISGHDNLYWYRRVMGKEIKFLLHFVKESKQDESGMPNNRFLAERTGGTYSTLKVQPAELEDSGVYFCASSRLAASSYEQYFGPGTRLTVT.

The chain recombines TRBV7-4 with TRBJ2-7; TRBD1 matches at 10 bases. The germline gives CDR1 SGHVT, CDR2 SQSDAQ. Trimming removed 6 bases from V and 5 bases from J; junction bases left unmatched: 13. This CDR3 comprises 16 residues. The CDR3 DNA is TGTGCCAGCAGACGGACAGGGGGGAAGATTTGGCACGAGCAGTACTTC. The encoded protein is CASRRTGGKIWHEQYF.

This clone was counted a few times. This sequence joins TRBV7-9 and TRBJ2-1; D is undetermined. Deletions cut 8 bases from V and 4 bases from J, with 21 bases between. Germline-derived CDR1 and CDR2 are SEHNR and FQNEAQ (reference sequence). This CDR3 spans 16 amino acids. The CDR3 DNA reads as TGTGCCAGCCGCCAAAGGACCGGGCCAGAATACAATGAGCAGTTCTTC. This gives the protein CASRQRTGPEYNEQFF.

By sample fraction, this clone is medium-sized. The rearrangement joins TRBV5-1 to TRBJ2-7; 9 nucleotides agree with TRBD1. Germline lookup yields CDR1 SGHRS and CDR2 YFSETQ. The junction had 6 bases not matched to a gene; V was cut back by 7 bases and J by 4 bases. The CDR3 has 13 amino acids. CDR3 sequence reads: CASGRQGGYEQYF. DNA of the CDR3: TGCGCCAGCGGCCGACAGGGGGGGTACGAGCAGTACTTC.

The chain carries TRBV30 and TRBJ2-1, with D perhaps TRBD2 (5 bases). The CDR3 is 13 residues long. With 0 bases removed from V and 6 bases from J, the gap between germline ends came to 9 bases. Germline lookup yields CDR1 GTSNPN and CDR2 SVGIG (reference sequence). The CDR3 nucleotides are TGTGCCTGGAGTGTAGGGCTAGCCAATGAGCAGTTCTTC. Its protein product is CAWSVGLANEQFF.

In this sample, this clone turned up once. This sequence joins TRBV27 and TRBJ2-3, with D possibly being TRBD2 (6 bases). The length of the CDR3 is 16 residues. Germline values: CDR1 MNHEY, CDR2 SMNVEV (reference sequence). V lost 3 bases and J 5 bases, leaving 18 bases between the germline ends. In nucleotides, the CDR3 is TGTGCCAGCAGTTTCGACTCCAGGTGGGGACTAGATACGCAGTATTTT. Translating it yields CASSFDSRWGLDTQYF.

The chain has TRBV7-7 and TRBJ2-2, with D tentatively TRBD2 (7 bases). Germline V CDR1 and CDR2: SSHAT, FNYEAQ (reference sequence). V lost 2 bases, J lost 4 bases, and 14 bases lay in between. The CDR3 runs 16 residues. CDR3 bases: TGTGCCAGCAGCTTATATGGGGGGGGCCTCACCGGGGAGCTGTTTTTT. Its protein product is CASSLYGGGLTGELFF.

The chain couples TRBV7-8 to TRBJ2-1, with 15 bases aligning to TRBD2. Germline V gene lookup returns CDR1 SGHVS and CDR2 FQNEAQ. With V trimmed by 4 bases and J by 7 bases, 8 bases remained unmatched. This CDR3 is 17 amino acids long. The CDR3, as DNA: TGTGCCAGCAGCTCCTGGACTAGCGGGGGGGCCCGGAATGAGCAGTTCTTC. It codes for CASSSWTSGGARNEQFF.

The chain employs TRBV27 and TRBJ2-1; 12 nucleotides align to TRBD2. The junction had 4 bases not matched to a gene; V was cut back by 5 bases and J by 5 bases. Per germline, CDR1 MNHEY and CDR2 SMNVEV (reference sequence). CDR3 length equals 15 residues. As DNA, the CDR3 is TGTGCCAGCAGTCCACGGACTAGCGGGAACAATGAGCAGTTCTTC. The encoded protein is CASSPRTSGNNEQFF.

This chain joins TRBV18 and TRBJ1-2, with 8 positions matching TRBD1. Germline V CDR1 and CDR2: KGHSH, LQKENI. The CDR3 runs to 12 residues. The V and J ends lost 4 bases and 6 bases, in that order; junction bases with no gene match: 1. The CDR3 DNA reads TGTGCCAGCTCACAGGACAGGGATGGCTACACCTTC. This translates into CASSQDRDGYTF.

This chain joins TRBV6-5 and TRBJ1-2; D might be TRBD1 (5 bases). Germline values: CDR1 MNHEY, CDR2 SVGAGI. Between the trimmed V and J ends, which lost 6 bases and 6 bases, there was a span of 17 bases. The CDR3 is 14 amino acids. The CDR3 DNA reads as TGTGCCAGCAGCACTCCGGCAGGGTTGGATGGCTACACCTTC. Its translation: CASSTPAGLDGYTF.